This section outlines one T cell receptor (beta chain) sequence together with its context. No antigen is known for it. V dropped 1 base and J dropped 14; count of bases not matched to a gene: 7. The CDR3 spans 13 residues. Germline assignment: CDR1 SGDLS and CDR2 YYNGEE. Profiling relied on immunoSEQ multiplex PCR, and the TCRdb table lists in-frame clones only, not all of them. The sample holds 2 million to 2.5 million clones, 80% to 95% seen once. These data are taken from a study of shared clonotypes between healthy human individuals. Whole-study context: CD4 naive cells filled three plates per donor, CD4 memory three, CD8 naive two and CD8 memory one. Study results and limitations: Generation probability values for non-shared clonotypes were lower than those for clonotypes shared by all four donors.

Sequencing was performed on naive CD4+ T cells from PBMCs. Subset described: CD45RA+ positively selected. The sequence derives from a man younger than 35 in good health. Some clones in this sample may be carry-over from other donors' samples. V usage is TRBV9 and J usage is TRBJ1-1, with 11 bases fitting TRBD1. DNA for the CDR3: TGTGCCAGCAGCGTAAGGGACAGGGGGGCAGCCTTCTTT. It yields the protein CASSVRDRGAAFF.